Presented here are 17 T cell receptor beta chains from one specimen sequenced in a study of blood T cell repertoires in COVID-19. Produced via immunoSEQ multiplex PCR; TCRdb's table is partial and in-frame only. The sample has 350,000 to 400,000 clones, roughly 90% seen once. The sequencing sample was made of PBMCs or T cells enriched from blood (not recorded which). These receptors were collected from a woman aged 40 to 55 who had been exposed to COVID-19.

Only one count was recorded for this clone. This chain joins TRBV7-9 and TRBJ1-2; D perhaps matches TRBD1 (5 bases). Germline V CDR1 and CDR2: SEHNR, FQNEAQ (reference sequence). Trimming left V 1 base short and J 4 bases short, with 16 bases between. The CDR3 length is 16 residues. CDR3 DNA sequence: TGTGCCAGCAGCTTAGAATCGGGGGGACTTAGCTATGGCTACACCTTC. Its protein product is CASSLESGGLSYGYTF.

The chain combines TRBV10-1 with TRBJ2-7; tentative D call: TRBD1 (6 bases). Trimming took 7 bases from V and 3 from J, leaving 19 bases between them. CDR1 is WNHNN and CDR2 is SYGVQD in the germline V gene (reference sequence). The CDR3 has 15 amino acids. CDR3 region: CASTRIGQTHYEQYF. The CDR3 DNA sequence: TGCGCCAGCACCAGAATAGGACAGACTCACTACGAGCAGTACTTC.

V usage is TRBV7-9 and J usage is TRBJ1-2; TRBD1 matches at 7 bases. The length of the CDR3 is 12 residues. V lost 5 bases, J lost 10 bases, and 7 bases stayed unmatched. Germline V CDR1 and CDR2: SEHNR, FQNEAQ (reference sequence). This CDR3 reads CASSVDRAAYTF. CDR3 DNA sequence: TGTGCCAGCAGCGTCGACAGGGCTGCCTACACCTTC.

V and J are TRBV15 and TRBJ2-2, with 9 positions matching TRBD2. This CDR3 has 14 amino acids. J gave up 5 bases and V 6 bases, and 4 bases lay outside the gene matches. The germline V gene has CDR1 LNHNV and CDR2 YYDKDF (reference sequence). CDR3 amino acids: CATREAGGTGELFF. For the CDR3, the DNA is TGTGCCACCAGGGAGGCGGGGGGGACCGGGGAGCTGTTTTTT.

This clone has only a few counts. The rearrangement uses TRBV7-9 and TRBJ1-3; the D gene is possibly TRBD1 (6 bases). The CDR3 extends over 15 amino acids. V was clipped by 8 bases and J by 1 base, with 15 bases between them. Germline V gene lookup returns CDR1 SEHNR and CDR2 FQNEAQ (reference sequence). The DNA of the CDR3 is TGTGCCAGCGCCACAGGGATACAATCTGGAAACACCATATATTTT. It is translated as CASATGIQSGNTIYF.

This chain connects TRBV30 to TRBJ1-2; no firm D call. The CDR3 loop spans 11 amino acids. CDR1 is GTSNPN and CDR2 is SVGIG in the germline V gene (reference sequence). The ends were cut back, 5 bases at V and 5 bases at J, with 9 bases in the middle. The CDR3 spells CAWSKLYGYTF. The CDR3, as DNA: TGTGCCTGGTCGAAGCTATATGGCTACACCTTC.

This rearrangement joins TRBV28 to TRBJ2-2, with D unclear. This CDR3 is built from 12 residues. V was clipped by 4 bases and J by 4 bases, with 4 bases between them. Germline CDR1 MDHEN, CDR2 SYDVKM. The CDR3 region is CASSSTTGELFF. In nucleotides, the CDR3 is TGTGCCAGCAGTTCTACCACCGGGGAGCTGTTTTTT.

CDR3 DNA sequence: TGTGCCTGGAGAAAAGTCCGTGGGAGGAACACTGAAGCTTTCTTT. It translates to CAWRKVRGRNTEAFF. The V gene is TRBV30, the J gene TRBJ1-1; no clear D. This CDR3 region has 15 residues. Trimming took 3 bases from V and 1 from J, leaving 15 bases between them. The germline CDR1 and CDR2 sequences are GTSNPN and SVGIG (reference sequence).

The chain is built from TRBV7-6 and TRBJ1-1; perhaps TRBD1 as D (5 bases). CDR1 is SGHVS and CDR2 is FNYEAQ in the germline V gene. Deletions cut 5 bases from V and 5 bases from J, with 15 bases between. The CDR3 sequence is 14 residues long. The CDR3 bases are TGTGCCAGCAGCCGCCTCAGAGACAGTACTGAAGCTTTCTTT. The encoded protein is CASSRLRDSTEAFF.

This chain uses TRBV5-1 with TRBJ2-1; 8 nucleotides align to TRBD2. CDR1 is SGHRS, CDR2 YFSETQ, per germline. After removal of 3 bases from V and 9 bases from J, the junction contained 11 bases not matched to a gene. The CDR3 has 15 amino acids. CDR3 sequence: CASSYRGGRVGEQFF. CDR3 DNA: TGCGCCAGCAGCTACCGGGGGGGCCGAGTCGGTGAGCAGTTCTTC.

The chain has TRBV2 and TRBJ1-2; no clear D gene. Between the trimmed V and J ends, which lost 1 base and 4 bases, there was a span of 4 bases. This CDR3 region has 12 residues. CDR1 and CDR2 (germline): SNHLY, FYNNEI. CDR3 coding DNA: TGTGCCAGCAGTGAAGGCGCCTATGGCTACACCTTC. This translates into CASSEGAYGYTF.

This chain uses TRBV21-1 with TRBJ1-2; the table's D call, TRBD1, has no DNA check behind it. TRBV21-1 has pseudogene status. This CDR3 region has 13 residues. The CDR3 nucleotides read TGTGCCAGCAACCTCTCCCCAGGGTGTAAATGGACCTTC. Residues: CASNLSPGCKWTF.

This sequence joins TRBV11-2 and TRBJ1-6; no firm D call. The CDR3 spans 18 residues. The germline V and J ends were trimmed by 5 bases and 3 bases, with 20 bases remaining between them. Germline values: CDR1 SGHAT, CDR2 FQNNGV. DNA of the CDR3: TGTGCCAGCAGCCAAACAGCAGGAAAGAGTGACTATAATTCACCCCTCCACTTT. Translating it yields CASSQTAGKSDYNSPLHF.

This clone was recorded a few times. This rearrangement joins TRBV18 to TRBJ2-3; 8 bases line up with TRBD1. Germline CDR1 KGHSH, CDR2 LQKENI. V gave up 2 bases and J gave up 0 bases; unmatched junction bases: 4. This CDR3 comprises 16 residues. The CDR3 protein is CASSPRTGTSTDTQYF. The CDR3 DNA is TGTGCCAGCTCACCAAGGACAGGGACGAGCACAGATACGCAGTATTTT.

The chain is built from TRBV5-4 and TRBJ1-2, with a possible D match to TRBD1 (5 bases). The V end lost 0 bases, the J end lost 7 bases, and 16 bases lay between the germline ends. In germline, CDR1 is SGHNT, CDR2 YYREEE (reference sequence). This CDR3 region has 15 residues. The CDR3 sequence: CASSLARAAGSGYTF. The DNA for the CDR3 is TGTGCCAGCAGCTTGGCCAGGGCAGCCGGCAGTGGCTACACCTTC.

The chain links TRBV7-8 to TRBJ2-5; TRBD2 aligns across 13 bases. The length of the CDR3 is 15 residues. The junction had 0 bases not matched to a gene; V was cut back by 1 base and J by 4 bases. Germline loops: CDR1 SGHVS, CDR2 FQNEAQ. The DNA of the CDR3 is TGTGCCAGCAGCTTAGGACTAGCGGGAGGAGAGACCCAGTACTTC. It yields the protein CASSLGLAGGETQYF.

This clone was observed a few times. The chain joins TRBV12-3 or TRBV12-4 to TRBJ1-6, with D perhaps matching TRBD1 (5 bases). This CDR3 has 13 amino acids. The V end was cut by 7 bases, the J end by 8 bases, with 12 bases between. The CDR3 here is CASKGLVDSPLHF. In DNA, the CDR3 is TGTGCCAGCAAGGGACTGGTCGATTCACCCCTCCACTTT.